This record covers a single T cell receptor beta chain. This entry comes from a study of blood T cell repertoires in COVID-19. Turning to the study itself: The study drew acute and convalescent COVID-19 samples from the United States, Italy and Spain. T cells, B-cell-depleted T cells, or PBMCs supplied cDNA or gDNA.

The study assigned cohorts using participant-reported clinical history. Trimming took 6 bases from V and 4 from J; bases not matched to a gene: 14. Germline CDR1 is SGHNT and CDR2 is YENEEA. The length of the CDR3 is 16 residues. Clones were sequenced by immunoSEQ multiplex PCR, and TCRdb holds only the in-frame ones, with some missing. The sample has about 86,000 clones, around 89% seen once. J is TRBJ1-1 and V is TRBV11-3; 7 nucleotides agree with TRBD1. The receptor comes from a woman aged 45-65 years with acute COVID-19. The sample taken for sequencing was PBMCs or T cells enriched from blood (not recorded which). CDR3 region: CASRLDRVGRRTEAFF. The CDR3 nucleotides read TGTGCCAGCAGGCTTGACAGGGTTGGTAGGCGCACTGAAGCTTTCTTT.